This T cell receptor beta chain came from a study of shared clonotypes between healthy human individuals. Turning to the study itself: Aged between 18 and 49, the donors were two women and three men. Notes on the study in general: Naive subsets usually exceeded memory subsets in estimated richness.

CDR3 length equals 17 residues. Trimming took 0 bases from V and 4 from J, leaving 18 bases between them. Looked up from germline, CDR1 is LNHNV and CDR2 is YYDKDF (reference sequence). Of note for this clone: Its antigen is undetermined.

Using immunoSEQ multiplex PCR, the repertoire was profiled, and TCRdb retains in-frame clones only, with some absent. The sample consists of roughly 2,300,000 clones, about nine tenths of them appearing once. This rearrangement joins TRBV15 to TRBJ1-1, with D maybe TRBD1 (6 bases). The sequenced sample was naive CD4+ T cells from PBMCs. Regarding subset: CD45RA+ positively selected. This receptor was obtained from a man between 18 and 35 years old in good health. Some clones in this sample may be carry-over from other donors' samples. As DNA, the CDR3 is TGTGCCACCAGCAGAGATTTCGGGGGCATGTTTGGCACTGAAGCTTTCTTT. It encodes CATSRDFGGMFGTEAFF.